This TCR beta chain appears in the sequencing data of a study of T cells after yellow fever vaccination. Study-wide results and caveats: In post-booster samples, most primary-vaccination clones reappeared (around 95% CD4, roughly 88% CD8).

It was through 5'RACE template switching that TCR cDNA was made, with a universal primer site and UMIs added. A single record per CDR3 protein comes from TCRdb applying MiXCR to the 5' RACE reads. The profile shows 450,000 to 550,000 distinct CDR3 sequences, around a fifth of them singletons. The CDR3 length is 12 residues. In germline, CDR1 is LGHDT, CDR2 YNNKEL (reference sequence). V was pared by 4 bases and J by 11 bases, with 12 bases between. About this clonotype itself: The antigen remains undetermined.

The sequence was obtained from a young man who received the YFV17D yellow fever vaccine. The starting material was PBMCs, obtained roughly 23 days after the first yellow fever vaccination. The J gene is TRBJ1-3, the V gene TRBV3-1; D might be TRBD1 (5 bases). The CDR3 sequence is CASSPQDGAIYF. For the CDR3, the DNA is TGTGCCAGCAGCCCACAGGACGGTGCCATATATTTT.